These 20 T cell receptor beta chains were all obtained from the same sample, sequenced in a study of OX40 agonist ivuxolimab in advanced cancers. Clones were sequenced by immunoSEQ multiplex PCR, and TCRdb holds only the in-frame ones, with some missing. The top ten clones hold around 0.3% of a sample with over 95,000 clones, 90% to 95% of them seen once. The sample consisted of CD4+ or CD8+ T cells sorted from blood, taken in a trial of the OX40 agonist ivuxolimab. The source is an adult with an advanced solid tumor such as melanoma, head and neck, liver or kidney cancer.

The V and J genes are TRBV4-1 and TRBJ2-5; possibly TRBD1 or TRBD2 for D (5 bases each). The germline CDR1 and CDR2 sequences are MGHRA and YSYEKL. The ends were cut back, 4 bases at V and 5 bases at J, with 14 bases in the middle. The CDR3 consists of 14 residues. DNA of the CDR3: TGCGCCAGCAGCCCGGGACGGACCGTGGAGACCCAGTACTTC. It codes for CASSPGRTVETQYF.

J is TRBJ2-1 and V is TRBV5-1; D not certain. This CDR3 region has 13 residues. CDR1 SGHRS and CDR2 YFSETQ come from the germline V gene. V was clipped by 3 bases and J by 6 bases, with 10 bases between them. CDR3 in amino acids: CASSSNLGNEQFF. As DNA, the CDR3 is TGCGCCAGCAGCTCCAACCTGGGCAATGAGCAGTTCTTC.

The V and J genes are TRBV7-2 and TRBJ2-5; D unclear. Germline loops: CDR1 SGHTA, CDR2 FQGNSA. V shed 1 base and J shed 6 bases, with 9 bases lying between them. The CDR3 has 13 amino acids. CDR3 residues: CASSLDRDKTQYF. Written as DNA, the CDR3 is TGTGCCAGCAGCTTAGACCGCGACAAGACCCAGTACTTC.

The gene calls are TRBV4-3 and TRBJ2-1; TRBD2 matches 7 bases. This CDR3 is 17 amino acids long. V lost 0 bases to trimming and J lost 3 bases; unmatched junction nucleotides: 8. Germline CDR1 reads LGHNA; CDR2 reads YSLEER. CDR3 in amino acids: CASSQDLSSGRYNEQFF. The CDR3 DNA reads TGCGCCAGCAGCCAAGATTTGAGTAGCGGGCGCTACAATGAGCAGTTCTTC.

J is TRBJ1-4 and V is TRBV27; 7 bases fit TRBD1. V was pared by 7 bases and J by 3 bases, with 8 bases of the junction left unmatched. The length of the CDR3 is 15 residues. Germline lookup yields CDR1 MNHEY and CDR2 SMNVEV (reference sequence). The CDR3 bases are TGTGCCAGCAACAGACAGGGTGGAGCTAATGAAAAACTGTTTTTT. It specifies CASNRQGGANEKLFF.

The chain links TRBV7-8 to TRBJ2-1; 9 positions match TRBD1. The CDR3 spans 15 residues. CDR1 and CDR2 from the germline V gene are SGHVS and FQNEAQ. The junction had 4 bases not matched to a gene; V was cut back by 5 bases and J by 2 bases. The CDR3 loop is CASSNDRGAYNEQFF. The CDR3 nucleotides are TGTGCCAGCAGCAACGACAGGGGGGCCTACAATGAGCAGTTCTTC.

J is TRBJ2-3 and V is TRBV21-1; whether TRBD1, the table's D call, matches the DNA was not checked. TRBV21-1 is listed as a pseudogene. The CDR3 is 17 amino acids. CDR3 in DNA: TGTGCCAGCAGCAACCCCTCCGGACAGGGTCCATCAGATACGCAGTATTTT. It specifies CASSNPSGQGPSDTQYF.

The chain carries TRBV7-2 and TRBJ2-2; D is unresolved. This CDR3 has 14 residues. Germline V CDR1 and CDR2: SGHTA, FQGNSA. Trimming took off 1 base at V and 5 bases at J, with 8 bases between the two ends. CDR3 amino acids: CASSLVIGTGELFF. For the CDR3, the DNA is TGTGCCAGCAGCTTAGTTATAGGGACCGGGGAGCTGTTTTTT. Using reference TRBV7-2 and TRBJ2-2 for the parts outside the CDR3, the full variable domain is GAGVSQSPSNKVTEKGKDVELRCDPISGHTALYWYRQSLGQGLEFLIYFQGNSAPDKSGLPSDRFSAERTGGSVSTLTIQRTQQEDSAVYLCASSLVIGTGELFFGEGSRLTVL.

The rearrangement uses TRBV5-1 and TRBJ2-5; TRBD2 is a possible D gene (6 bases). Trimming cost V 0 bases and J 5 bases, with 20 bases left between them. Germline V lookup: CDR1 SGHRS, CDR2 YFSETQ. The CDR3 consists of 17 residues. The CDR3 loop reads CASSLGRAEVGVETQYF. CDR3 nucleotides: TGCGCCAGCAGCTTGGGGAGGGCCGAGGTAGGAGTGGAGACCCAGTACTTC.

The chain uses TRBV10-3 and TRBJ1-1; no clear D. The ends were cut back, 0 bases at V and 6 bases at J, with 17 bases in the middle. There are 16 residues in the CDR3. Germline-derived CDR1 and CDR2 are ENHRY and SYGVKD. CDR3 nucleotide sequence: TGTGCCATCAGTGAGTCTGGTAGGGCAGTTGGGCCTGAAGCTTTCTTT. As protein: CAISESGRAVGPEAFF.

This chain connects TRBV6-1 to TRBJ1-5; unclear D gene. The V gene's germline CDR1 is MNHNS and CDR2 SASEGT. The ends were cut back, 2 bases at V and 1 base at J, with 15 bases in the middle. CDR3 length equals 17 residues. CDR3 coding DNA: TGTGCCAGCAGTGAAAGGCGCCCGTGGCAGAGCAATCAGCCCCAGCATTTT. Protein sequence: CASSERRPWQSNQPQHF.

The CDR3 sequence is CASSLASGSYNEQFF. The CDR3 DNA sequence: TGTGCCAGCAGCTTGGCTAGCGGGAGTTACAATGAGCAGTTCTTC. The chain recombines TRBV5-5 with TRBJ2-1; 10 bases are a match to TRBD2. CDR3 size: 15 residues. Germline V lookup: CDR1 SGHKS, CDR2 YYEKEE (reference sequence). V was clipped by 0 bases and J by 4 bases; unmatched bases: 1.

V is TRBV11-2 and J is TRBJ1-1; D may be TRBD1 (6 bases). The CDR3 runs to 15 residues. The germline CDR1 and CDR2 sequences are SGHAT and FQNNGV. Trimming took 3 bases from V and 7 from J, leaving 18 bases between them. The CDR3 DNA reads as TGTGCCAGCAGCTTGACCAGGGGCAGTAGAAATGAAGCTTTCTTT. As protein: CASSLTRGSRNEAFF. The complete variable domain, with remaining parts taken from reference TRBV11-2 and TRBJ1-1, reads EAGVAQSPRYKIIEKRQSVAFWCNPISGHATLYWYQQILGQGPKLLIQFQNNGVVDDSQLPKDRFSAERLKGVDSTLKIQPAKLEDSAVYLCASSLTRGSRNEAFFGQGTRLTVV.

The J gene is TRBJ2-7, the V gene TRBV9; D is perhaps TRBD1 or TRBD2 (6 bases each). Germline values: CDR1 SGDLS, CDR2 YYNGEE. Trimming pared 7 bases from V and 6 bases from J, leaving 26 bases between. This CDR3 has 16 residues. The CDR3 DNA is TGTGCCAGCGGACCACGGGGGCGGGGAGGCCTCGCCGAGCAGTACTTC. Translation: CASGPRGRGGLAEQYF.

This clone was seen only once. CDR3 residues: CASSPALDGYEQYF. The CDR3 DNA reads as TGTGCCAGCAGCCCTGCCCTGGACGGCTACGAGCAGTACTTC. The chain uses TRBV11-2 and TRBJ2-7; D is unresolved. The CDR3 spans 14 residues. The V and J ends lost 5 bases and 3 bases respectively, with 14 bases between them. Germline CDR1 reads SGHAT; CDR2 reads FQNNGV.

The rearrangement joins TRBV10-3 to TRBJ1-2; 9 nucleotides agree with TRBD1. Trimming cost V 0 bases and J 3 bases; bases outside gene matches: 8. The length of the CDR3 is 17 residues. The germline gives CDR1 ENHRY, CDR2 SYGVKD. The CDR3 nucleotides are TGTGCCATCAGTGAGTCGAGTATAGGACAGGGGCACTATGGCTACACCTTC. Translation: CAISESSIGQGHYGYTF.

The genes are TRBV11-2 and TRBJ2-3; possibly TRBD2 for D (6 bases). With 5 bases removed from V and 0 bases from J, the gap between germline ends came to 12 bases. CDR3 size: 15 residues. Per germline, CDR1 SGHAT and CDR2 FQNNGV. DNA for the CDR3: TGTGCCAGCAGCCCGGAGCGGGTGAGCACAGATACGCAGTATTTT. Its protein product is CASSPERVSTDTQYF.

The chain employs TRBV4-3 and TRBJ2-1; 9 nucleotides line up with TRBD2. After removal of 0 bases from V and 6 bases from J, the junction contained 9 bases not matched to a gene. Germline CDR1 reads LGHNA; CDR2 reads YSLEER. This CDR3 is built from 17 residues. This CDR3 reads CASSQEASGMLFNEQFF. CDR3 sequence (DNA): TGCGCCAGCAGCCAAGAAGCTAGCGGGATGTTATTCAATGAGCAGTTCTTC.

J is TRBJ1-1 and V is TRBV19, with a weak D call TRBD1 (6 bases). Germline CDR1 and CDR2: LNHDA and SQIVND (reference sequence). This CDR3 has 13 residues. With 5 bases removed from V and 5 bases from J, the gap between germline ends came to 12 bases. CDR3 bases: TGTGCCAGTAGTTTGGACAGAGTGACTGAAGCTTTCTTT. Encoded protein: CASSLDRVTEAFF. The whole variable domain, filled in from reference TRBV19 and TRBJ1-1, reads DGGITQSPKYLFRKEGQNVTLSCEQNLNHDAMYWYRQDPGQGLRLIYYSQIVNDFQKGDIAEGYSVSREKKESFPLTVTSAQKNPTAFYLCASSLDRVTEAFFGQGTRLTVV.

The table lists this clone with a few counts. The genes are TRBV5-1 and TRBJ2-7; 8 bases are a match to TRBD1. The CDR3 contains 15 residues. CDR1 SGHRS and CDR2 YFSETQ come from the germline V gene. The ends lost 4 bases at V and 1 base at J; junction bases unmatched: 7. The CDR3 nucleotides are TGCGCCAGCAGCGCCAGGGGGCTGGTGTCCTACGAGCAGTACTTC. Protein product: CASSARGLVSYEQYF.